This entry describes one TCR beta chain. Every donor gave 8 to 10 milliliters of peripheral blood. V lost 4 bases and J 5 bases, leaving 12 bases between the germline ends. Germline CDR1 and CDR2: LGHDT and YNNKEL (reference sequence). The CDR3 is 14 residues long. The data belong to a study of blood T cells in healthy people across ages. A sample-barcoded 5' primer and a J-beta primer mix were used in a second PCR of roughly 7 to 12 cycles. TCRdb re-derived calls from the 5' RACE reads in MiXCR, one entry per CDR3 protein. Of fewer than 2 million distinct CDR3 sequences in the sample, roughly two fifths were seen once.

The rearrangement uses TRBV3-1 and TRBJ1-5; unclear D gene. Sequencing was done on a sample of blood. The origin of this receptor is a human donor in good health. The CDR3 bases are TGTGCCAGCAGCCGTCGAGGCGGGGATCAGCCCCAGCATTTT. Its translation: CASSRRGGDQPQHF. Based on the CDR3 plus reference TRBV3-1 and TRBJ1-5, the full variable domain is DTAVSQTPKYLVTQMGNDKSIKCEQNLGHDTMYWYKQDSKKFLKIMFSYNNKELIINETVPNRFSPKSPDKAHLNLHINSLELGDSAVYFCASSRRGGDQPQHFGDGTRLSIL.